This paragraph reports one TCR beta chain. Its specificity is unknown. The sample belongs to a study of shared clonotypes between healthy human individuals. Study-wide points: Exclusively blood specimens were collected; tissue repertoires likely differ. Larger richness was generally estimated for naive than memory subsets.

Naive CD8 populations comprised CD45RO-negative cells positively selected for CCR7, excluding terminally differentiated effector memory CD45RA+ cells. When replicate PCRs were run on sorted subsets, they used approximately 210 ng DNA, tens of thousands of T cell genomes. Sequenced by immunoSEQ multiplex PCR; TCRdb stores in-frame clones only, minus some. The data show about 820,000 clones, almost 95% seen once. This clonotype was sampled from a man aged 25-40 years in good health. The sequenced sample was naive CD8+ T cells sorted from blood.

CDR3 DNA: TGTGCCACCAGCCCCCAGGGGAGCAGTCTGGGCTATGGCTACACCTTC. It codes for CATSPQGSSLGYGYTF. The chain has TRBV15 and TRBJ1-2; weak D call: TRBD1 (6 bases). Germline values: CDR1 LNHNV, CDR2 YYDKDF (reference sequence). The V end was cut by 5 bases, the J end by 4 bases, with 20 bases between. CDR3 length: 16 amino acids.